Below, one TCR beta chain is given with its context. Its cognate antigen is unknown. This CDR3 is built from 15 residues. Germline V gives CDR1 MGHDK, CDR2 SYGVNS. V dropped 3 bases and J dropped 5 bases, with 16 bases sitting between them. This record comes from a study of graft-versus-host responses after intestinal transplantation. Sequencing was performed with immunoSEQ multiplex PCR; in TCRdb, only in-frame clones are kept and a portion is missing. Of 30,000 to 40,000 clones listed, over 85% are singletons. The chain couples TRBV25-1 to TRBJ2-5; the D is unclear. The TCR originated in a human donor who was the organ donor for an intestinal transplant. The sample in question was unstimulated CD8+ T cells sorted from spleen or lymph node cells, obtained before transplant. The CDR3 is CASSEGIQVLETQYF. The CDR3, as DNA: TGTGCCAGCAGTGAGGGAATCCAGGTTTTGGAGACCCAGTACTTC.